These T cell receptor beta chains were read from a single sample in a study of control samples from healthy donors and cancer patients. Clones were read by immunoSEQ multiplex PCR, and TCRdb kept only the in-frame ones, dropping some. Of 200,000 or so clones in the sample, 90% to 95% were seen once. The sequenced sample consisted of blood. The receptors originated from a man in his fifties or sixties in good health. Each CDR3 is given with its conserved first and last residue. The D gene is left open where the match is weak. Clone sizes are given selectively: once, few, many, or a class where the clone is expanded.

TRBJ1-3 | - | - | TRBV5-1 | CASSLVGGLSGNTIYF | TGCGCCAGCAGCTTGGTCGGCGGACTCTCTGGAAACACCATATATTTT
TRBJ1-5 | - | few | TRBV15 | CATSRGDHKAQHF | TGTGCCACCAGCAGAGGGGACCACAAGGCCCAGCATTTT
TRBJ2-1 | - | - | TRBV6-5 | CASVGSLVLNEQFF | TGTGCCAGTGTTGGCTCCCTGGTCCTCAATGAGCAGTTCTTC
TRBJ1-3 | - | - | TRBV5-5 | CASSLGFGNTIYF | TGTGCCAGCAGCTTGGGTTTTGGAAACACCATATATTTT
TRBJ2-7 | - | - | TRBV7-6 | CASSLGPGRVYEQYF | TGTGCCAGCAGCTTAGGTCCAGGGCGCGTCTACGAGCAGTACTTC
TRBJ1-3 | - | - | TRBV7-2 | CASSLIRPSGNTIYF | TGTGCCAGCAGCTTAATTAGGCCCTCTGGAAACACCATATATTTT
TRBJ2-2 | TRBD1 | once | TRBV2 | CASSARRTGGGGELFF | TGTGCCAGCAGTGCTCGACGGACAGGTGGTGGTGGGGAGCTGTTTTTT
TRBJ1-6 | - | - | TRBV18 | CASSLLNNSPLHF | TGTGCCAGCTCACTCTTAAATAATTCACCCCTCCACTTT
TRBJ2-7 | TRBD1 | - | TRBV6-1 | CASSEQGAYYEQYF | TGTGCCAGCAGTGAACAGGGGGCCTACTACGAGCAGTACTTC
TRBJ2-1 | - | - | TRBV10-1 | CASSELGAGLYNEQFF | TGCGCCAGCAGTGAGTTGGGCGCGGGGCTATACAATGAGCAGTTCTTC
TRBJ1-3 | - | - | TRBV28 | CASSWSRWGAAGNTIYF | TGTGCCAGCAGTTGGAGTCGGTGGGGGGCAGCTGGAAACACCATATATTTT
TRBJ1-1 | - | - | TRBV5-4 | CASSLEQRNTEAFF | TGTGCCAGCAGCTTGGAACAGAGGAACACTGAAGCTTTCTTT
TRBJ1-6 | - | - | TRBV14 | CASSHRIRADNSPLHF | TGTGCCAGCAGCCATCGGATCCGGGCCGATAATTCACCCCTCCACTTT
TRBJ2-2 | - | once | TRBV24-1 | CATSDSARVTGELFF | TGTGCCACCAGTGATTCTGCCAGAGTCACCGGGGAGCTGTTTTTT
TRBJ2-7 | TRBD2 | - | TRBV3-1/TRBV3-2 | CASSQGLPTSGVSYEQYF | TGTGCCAGCAGCCAAGGGCTCCCGACTAGCGGGGTGTCCTACGAGCAGTACTTC
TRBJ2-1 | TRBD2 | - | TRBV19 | CASSTSGGATYNEQFF | TGTGCCAGTAGCACCAGCGGGGGGGCCACCTACAATGAGCAGTTCTTC
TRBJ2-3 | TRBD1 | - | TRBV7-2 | CASSLSGTGAGDTQYF | TGTGCCAGCAGCTTGTCCGGGACAGGGGCTGGAGATACGCAGTATTTT
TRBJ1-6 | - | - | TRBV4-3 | CASSQEEGGQNSPLHF | TGCGCCAGCAGCCAAGAAGAGGGGGGGCAGAATTCACCCCTCCACTTT
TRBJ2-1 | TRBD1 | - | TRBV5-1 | CASSWGTANEQFF | TGCGCCAGCAGCTGGGGGACAGCGAATGAGCAGTTCTTC
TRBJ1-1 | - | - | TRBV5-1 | CASSLEGDSNTEAFF | TGCGCCAGCAGCTTGGAAGGTGATAGCAACACTGAAGCTTTCTTT
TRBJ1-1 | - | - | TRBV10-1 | CASSESTANTEAFF | TGCGCCAGCAGTGAGTCGACGGCGAACACTGAAGCTTTCTTT
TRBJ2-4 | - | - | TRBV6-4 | CASSVSLVAKNIQYF | TGTGCCAGCAGTGTGTCACTGGTAGCCAAAAACATTCAGTACTTC
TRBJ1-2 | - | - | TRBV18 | CASSPRDGDGYTF | TGTGCCAGCTCACCCCGGGACGGCGATGGCTACACCTTC
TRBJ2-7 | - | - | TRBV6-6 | CASSLQGAYEQYF | TGTGCCAGCAGTCTTCAAGGAGCCTACGAGCAGTACTTC
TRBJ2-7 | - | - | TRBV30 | CAWGLGREQYF | TGTGCCTGGGGGCTTGGGAGGGAGCAGTACTTC
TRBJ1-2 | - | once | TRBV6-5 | CASSYSRQNYGYTF | TGTGCCAGCAGTTACTCGAGACAGAACTATGGCTACACCTTC
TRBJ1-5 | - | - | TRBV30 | CAWSVTGDNQPQHF | TGTGCCTGGAGTGTAACGGGGGACAATCAGCCCCAGCATTTT
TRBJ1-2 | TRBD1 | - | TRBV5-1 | CASSFTGDGYTF | TGCGCCAGCAGCTTTACAGGGGATGGCTACACCTTC
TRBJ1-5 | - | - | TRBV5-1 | CASSLEPGNQPQHF | TGCGCCAGCAGCTTGGAGCCGGGCAATCAGCCCCAGCATTTT
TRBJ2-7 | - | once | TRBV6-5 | CASSYQGTGEQYF | TGTGCCAGCAGTTATCAGGGGACGGGGGAGCAGTACTTC
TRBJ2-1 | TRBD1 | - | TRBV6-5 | CATRQGAYNEQFF | TGTGCCACCAGACAGGGGGCTTACAATGAGCAGTTCTTC
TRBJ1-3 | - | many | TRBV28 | CASSTLILSSGNTIYF | TGTGCCAGCAGTACCCTCATACTCAGCTCTGGAAACACCATATATTTT